This TCR beta chain was obtained from a study of shared clonotypes between healthy human individuals. The sample holds one count of this clone. Other DNA sequences within the sample encode an identical CDR3. The data were produced by immunoSEQ multiplex PCR, yet TCRdb's version contains in-frame clones alone and is incomplete. This sample has some 2 million clones, with roughly 96% found just once. From germline, CDR1 is KGHSH and CDR2 LQKENI. The CDR3 has 12 amino acids. V was clipped by 0 bases and J by 6 bases, with 4 bases between them. Every donor, a Caucasian adult, lived in Nashville, Tennessee.

The sequence was obtained from a man between 18 and 35 years old in good health. This chain connects TRBV18 to TRBJ2-3; D gene uncertain. The material sequenced was naive CD4+ T cells sorted from blood. As for subset: CD45RA+ positively selected. The chain's CDR3 is CASSPPADTQYF. CDR3 nucleotides: TGTGCCAGCTCACCACCCGCCGATACGCAGTATTTT.